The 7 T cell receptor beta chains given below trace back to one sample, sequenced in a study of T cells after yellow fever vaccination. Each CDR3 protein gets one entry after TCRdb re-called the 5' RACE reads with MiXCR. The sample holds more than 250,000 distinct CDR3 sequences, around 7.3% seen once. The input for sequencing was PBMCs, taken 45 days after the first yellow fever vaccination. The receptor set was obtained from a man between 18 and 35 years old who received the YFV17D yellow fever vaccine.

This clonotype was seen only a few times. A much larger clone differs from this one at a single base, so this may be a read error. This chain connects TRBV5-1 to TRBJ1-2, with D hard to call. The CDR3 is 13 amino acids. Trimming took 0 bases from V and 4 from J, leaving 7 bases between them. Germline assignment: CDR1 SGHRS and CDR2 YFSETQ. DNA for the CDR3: TGCGCCAGCAGCTTGGAACAGAGCTATGGCTACACCTTC. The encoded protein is CASSLEQSYGYTF.

The CDR3, as DNA: TGTGCCAGCAGTCCTATCACTAGCGTAGAAGAGACCCAGTACTTC. Its translation is CASSPITSVEETQYF. J is TRBJ2-5 and V is TRBV6-1, with 7 bases that match TRBD2. Germline CDR1 is MNHNS and CDR2 is SASEGT. The CDR3 runs 15 residues. V was clipped by 5 bases and J by 3 bases; unmatched bases: 9.

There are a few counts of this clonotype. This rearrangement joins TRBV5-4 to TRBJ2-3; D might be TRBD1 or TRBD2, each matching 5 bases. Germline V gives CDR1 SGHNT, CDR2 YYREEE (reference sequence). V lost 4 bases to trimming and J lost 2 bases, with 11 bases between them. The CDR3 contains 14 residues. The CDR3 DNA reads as TGTGCCAGCAGCACCGGGACCTACACAGATACGCAGTATTTT. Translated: CASSTGTYTDTQYF.

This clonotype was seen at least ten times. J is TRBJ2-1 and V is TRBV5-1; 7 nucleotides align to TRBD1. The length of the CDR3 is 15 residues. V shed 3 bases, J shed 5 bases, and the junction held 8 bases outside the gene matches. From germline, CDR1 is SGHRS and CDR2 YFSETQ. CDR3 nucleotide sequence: TGCGCCAGCAGCTCGGGGCCCGGGACAGACAATGAGCAGTTCTTC. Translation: CASSSGPGTDNEQFF. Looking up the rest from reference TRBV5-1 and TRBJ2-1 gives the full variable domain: KAGVTQTPRYLIKTRGQQVTLSCSPISGHRSVSWYQQTPGQGLQFLFEYFSETQRNKGNFPGRFSGRQFSNSRSEMNVSTLELGDSALYLCASSSGPGTDNEQFFGPGTRLTVL.

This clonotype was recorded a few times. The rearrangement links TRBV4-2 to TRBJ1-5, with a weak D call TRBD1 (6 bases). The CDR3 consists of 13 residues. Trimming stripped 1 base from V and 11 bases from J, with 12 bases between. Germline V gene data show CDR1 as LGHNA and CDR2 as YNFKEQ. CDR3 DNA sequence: TGTGCCAGCAGCCAAGGGTACAGGGCGGCCCAGCATTTT. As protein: CASSQGYRAAQHF.

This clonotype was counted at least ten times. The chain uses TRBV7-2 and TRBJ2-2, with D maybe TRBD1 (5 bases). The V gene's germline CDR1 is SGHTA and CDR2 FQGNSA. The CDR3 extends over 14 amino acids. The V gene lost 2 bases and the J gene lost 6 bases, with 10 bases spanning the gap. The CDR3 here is CASSLIGAPGELFF. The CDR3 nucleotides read TGTGCCAGCAGCTTAATTGGGGCACCCGGGGAGCTGTTTTTT.

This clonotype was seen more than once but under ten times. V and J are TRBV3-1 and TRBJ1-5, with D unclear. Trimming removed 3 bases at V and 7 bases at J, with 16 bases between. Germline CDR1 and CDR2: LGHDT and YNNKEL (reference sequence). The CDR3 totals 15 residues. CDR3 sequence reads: CASSQSTIRGQPQHF. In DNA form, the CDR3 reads TGTGCCAGCAGCCAGTCGACCATCCGGGGACAGCCCCAGCATTTT.